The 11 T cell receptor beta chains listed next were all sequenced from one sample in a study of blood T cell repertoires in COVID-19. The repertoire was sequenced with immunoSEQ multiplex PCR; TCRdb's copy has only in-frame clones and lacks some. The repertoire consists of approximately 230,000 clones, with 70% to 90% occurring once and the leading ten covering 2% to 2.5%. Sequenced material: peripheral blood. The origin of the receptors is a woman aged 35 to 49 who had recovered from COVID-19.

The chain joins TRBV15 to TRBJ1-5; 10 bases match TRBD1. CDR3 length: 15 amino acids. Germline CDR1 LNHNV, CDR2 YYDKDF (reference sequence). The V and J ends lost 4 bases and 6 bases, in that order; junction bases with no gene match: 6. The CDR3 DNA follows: TGTGCCACCAGCAACGACAGGGGGCAAGGTCAGCCCCAGCATTTT. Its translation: CATSNDRGQGQPQHF.

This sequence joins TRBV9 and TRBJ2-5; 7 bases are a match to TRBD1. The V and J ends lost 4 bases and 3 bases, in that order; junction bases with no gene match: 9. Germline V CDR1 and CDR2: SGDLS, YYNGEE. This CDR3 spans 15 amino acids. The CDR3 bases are TGTGCCAGCAGCCCATCACCGACAGGGAAAGAGACCCAGTACTTC. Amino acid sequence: CASSPSPTGKETQYF. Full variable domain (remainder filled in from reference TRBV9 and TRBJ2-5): DSGVTQTPKHLITATGQRVTLRCSPRSGDLSVYWYQQSLDQGLQFLIQYYNGEERAKGNILERFSAQQFPDLHSELNLSSLELGDSALYFCASSPSPTGKETQYFGPGTRLLVL.

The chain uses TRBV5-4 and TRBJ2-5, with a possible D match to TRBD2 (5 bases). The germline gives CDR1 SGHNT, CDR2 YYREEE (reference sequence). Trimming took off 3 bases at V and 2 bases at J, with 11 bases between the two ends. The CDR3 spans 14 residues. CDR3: CASSSLSGQETQYF. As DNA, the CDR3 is TGTGCCAGCAGCTCGCTCTCGGGGCAAGAGACCCAGTACTTC. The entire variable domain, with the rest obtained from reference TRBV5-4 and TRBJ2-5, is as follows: ETGVTQSPTHLIKTRGQQVTLRCSSQSGHNTVSWYQQALGQGPQFIFQYYREEENGRGNFPPRFSGLQFPNYSSELNVNALELDDSALYLCASSSLSGQETQYFGPGTRLLVL.

The CDR3 spells CASSRSGDAGANVLTF. CDR3 DNA: TGTGCCAGCTCACGGTCGGGTGATGCTGGGGCCAACGTCCTGACTTTC. The rearrangement uses TRBV18 and TRBJ2-6; D unclear. Germline CDR1 is KGHSH and CDR2 is LQKENI. The CDR3 contains 16 residues. Trimming shortened V by 4 bases and J by 2 bases, and 12 bases separated the two germline ends. The whole variable domain, filled in from reference TRBV18 and TRBJ2-6, reads NAGVMQNPRHLVRRRGQEARLRCSPMKGHSHVYWYRQLPEEGLKFMVYLQKENIIDESGMPKERFSAEFPKEGPSILRIQQVVRGDSAAYFCASSRSGDAGANVLTFGAGSRLTVL.

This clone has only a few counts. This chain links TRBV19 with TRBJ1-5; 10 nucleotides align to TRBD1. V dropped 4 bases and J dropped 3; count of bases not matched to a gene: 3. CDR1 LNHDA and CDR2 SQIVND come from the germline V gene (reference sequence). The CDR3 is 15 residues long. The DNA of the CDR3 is TGTGCCAGTAGTAAGACAGGGGGCACCAATCAGCCCCAGCATTTT. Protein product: CASSKTGGTNQPQHF.

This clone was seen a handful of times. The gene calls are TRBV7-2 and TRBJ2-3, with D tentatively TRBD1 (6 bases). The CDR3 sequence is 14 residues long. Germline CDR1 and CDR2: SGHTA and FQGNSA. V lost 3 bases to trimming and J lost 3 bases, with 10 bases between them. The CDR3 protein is CASSLSRGTDTQYF. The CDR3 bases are TGTGCCAGCAGCTTGAGCAGGGGTACAGATACGCAGTATTTT.

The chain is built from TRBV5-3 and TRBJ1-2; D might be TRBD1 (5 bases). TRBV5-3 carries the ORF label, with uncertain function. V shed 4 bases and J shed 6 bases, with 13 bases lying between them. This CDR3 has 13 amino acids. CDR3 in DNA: TGTGCCAGAAGCCCCTGGACATCCGATGGCTACACCTTC. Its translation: CARSPWTSDGYTF.

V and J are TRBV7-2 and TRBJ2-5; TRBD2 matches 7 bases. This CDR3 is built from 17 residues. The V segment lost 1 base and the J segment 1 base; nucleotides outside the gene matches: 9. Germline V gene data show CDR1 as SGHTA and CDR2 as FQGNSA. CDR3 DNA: TGTGCCAGCAGCTTAGTAGGGACCAGCGGGACCCAAGAGACCCAGTACTTC. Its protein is CASSLVGTSGTQETQYF.

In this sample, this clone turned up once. The CDR3 bases are TGTGCCAGCAGCTTAGCACAGGGGGCAGGTGAAAAACTGTTTTTT. Its translation: CASSLAQGAGEKLFF. This sequence joins TRBV7-6 and TRBJ1-4; 9 bases map to TRBD1. The CDR3 sequence is 15 residues long. Looked up from germline, CDR1 is SGHVS and CDR2 is FNYEAQ. V lost 0 bases to trimming and J lost 7 bases; unmatched junction nucleotides: 3.

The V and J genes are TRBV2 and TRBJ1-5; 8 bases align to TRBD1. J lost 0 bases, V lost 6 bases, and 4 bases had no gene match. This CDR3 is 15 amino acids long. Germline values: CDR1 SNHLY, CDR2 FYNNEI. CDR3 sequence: CASRTDRASNQPQHF. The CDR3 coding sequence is TGTGCCAGCAGGACGGACAGGGCTAGCAATCAGCCCCAGCATTTT.

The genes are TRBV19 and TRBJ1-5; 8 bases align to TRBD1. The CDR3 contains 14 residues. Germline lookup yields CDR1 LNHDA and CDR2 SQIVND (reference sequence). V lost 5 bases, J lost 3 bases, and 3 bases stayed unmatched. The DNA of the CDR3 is TGTGCCAGTAGTGGACAGGGAGCCAATCAGCCCCAGCATTTT. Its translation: CASSGQGANQPQHF.